Shown below are 26 T cell receptor beta chains from a single sample sequenced in a study of vaccination effects on CD4 cells after COVID-19. Before any sequencing was done, the ViraFEST assay used viral peptide pools to expand antigen-specific CD4+ T cells. Cultured cells yielded isolated CD4+ T cells after 10 days. The healthy vaccine recipients, who had no prior SARS-CoV-2 infection, showed negative nucleocapsid antibodies. For these TCRs, the target antigens are not known. TCRdb keeps only in-frame clones here, not all; method: immunoSEQ multiplex PCR. The sample has about 41,000 clones; 77% are singletons. The starting material was CD4+ T cells from PBMCs cultured with HCoV-NL63 spike peptides, obtained before COVID-19 vaccination. These TCRs come from a human donor who received a COVID-19 vaccine.

This chain links TRBV18 with TRBJ2-2; 8 bases are shared with TRBD1. CDR1 is KGHSH, CDR2 LQKENI, per germline. CDR3 length equals 16 residues. The junction had 14 bases not matched to a gene; V was cut back by 10 bases and J by 4 bases. The CDR3 reads CATQTGVGSSTGELFF. The CDR3 region has the DNA TGTGCCACACAGACAGGGGTCGGGTCGAGCACCGGGGAGCTGTTTTTT.

This chain's CDR3 is CASSRITGGGTEAFF. The CDR3 DNA sequence: TGCGCCAGCAGCCGCATTACAGGGGGGGGAACTGAAGCTTTCTTT. This chain connects TRBV4-1 to TRBJ1-1, with 8 bases aligning to TRBD1. The V and J ends lost 4 bases and 5 bases, in that order; junction bases with no gene match: 9. The CDR3 sequence is 15 residues long. From germline, CDR1 is MGHRA and CDR2 YSYEKL.

The chain combines TRBV19 with TRBJ2-5, with D possibly being TRBD2 (6 bases). Germline CDR1 is LNHDA and CDR2 is SQIVND (reference sequence). V dropped 7 bases and J dropped 0 bases, with 12 bases sitting between them. CDR3 length: 14 residues. The CDR3 region has the DNA TGTGCCAGTATAGTCCGGGACTACCAAGAGACCCAGTACTTC. Amino acids: CASIVRDYQETQYF.

The CDR3 nucleotides read TGTGCCAGCAGCACCGGACTAGCGGGGGGCCAAGAGACCCAGTACTTC. Amino acids: CASSTGLAGGQETQYF. The rearrangement links TRBV7-2 to TRBJ2-5; 14 bases map to TRBD2. CDR3 length: 16 amino acids. V was pared by 5 bases and J by 1 base, with 3 bases of the junction left unmatched. CDR1 SGHTA and CDR2 FQGNSA come from the germline V gene.

This sequence joins TRBV27 and TRBJ2-2; no clear D. This CDR3 comprises 12 residues. The V end was cut by 4 bases, the J end by 4 bases, with 4 bases between. Germline CDR1 MNHEY, CDR2 SMNVEV (reference sequence). The CDR3 here is CASSYTTGELFF. The CDR3 DNA reads as TGTGCCAGCAGTTACACCACCGGGGAGCTGTTTTTT.

The gene calls are TRBV15 and TRBJ2-3; 8 bases align to TRBD2. The germline gives CDR1 LNHNV, CDR2 YYDKDF (reference sequence). The CDR3 covers 17 residues. The junction had 9 bases not matched to a gene; V was cut back by 0 bases and J by 4 bases. CDR3 residues: CATSREDYLAGADTQYF. In DNA form, the CDR3 reads TGTGCCACCAGCAGAGAAGATTACCTAGCGGGCGCAGATACGCAGTATTTT.

The rearrangement joins TRBV4-3 to TRBJ2-1; D possibly uses TRBD1 or TRBD2 (5 bases each). Per the germline V gene, CDR1 is LGHNA and CDR2 is YSLEER. CDR3 length: 15 amino acids. V dropped 3 bases and J dropped 4 bases, with 13 bases sitting between them. The CDR3 is CASSQTWDHYNEQFF. The CDR3 DNA follows: TGCGCCAGCAGCCAGACCTGGGACCATTACAATGAGCAGTTCTTC.

This clone occurred a few times. The CDR3 reads CASSYDSNQPQHF. In DNA form, the CDR3 reads TGTGCCAGCAGTTACGATAGCAATCAGCCCCAGCATTTT. The genes are TRBV6-6 and TRBJ1-5; D uncertain. This CDR3 has 13 residues. The V gene lost 2 bases and the J gene lost 0 bases, with 2 bases spanning the gap. The V gene's germline CDR1 is MNHNY and CDR2 SVGAGI (reference sequence).

The V call is TRBV4-2, the J call TRBJ1-5; D not certain. From germline, CDR1 is LGHNA and CDR2 YNFKEQ. The CDR3 consists of 16 residues. V lost 0 bases and J 6 bases, leaving 15 bases between the germline ends. The DNA for the CDR3 is TGTGCCAGCAGCCAAGATATGGGGTTGCGGGGTCAGCCCCAGCATTTT. Its translation: CASSQDMGLRGQPQHF.

This clone occurred once. The chain couples TRBV2 to TRBJ2-3; no clear D. Germline V gives CDR1 SNHLY, CDR2 FYNNEI. The CDR3 length is 16 residues. Between the trimmed V and J ends, which lost 3 bases and 0 bases, there was a span of 13 bases. The CDR3 nucleotides read TGTGCCAGCAGTGATCCTTGGATAGGGAGCACAGATACGCAGTATTTT. Amino acids: CASSDPWIGSTDTQYF. Supplemented by reference TRBV2 and TRBJ2-3, the full variable domain reads EPEVTQTPSHQVTQMGQEVILRCVPISNHLYFYWYRQILGQKVEFLVSFYNNEISEKSEIFDDQFSVERPDGSNFTLKIRSTKLEDSAMYFCASSDPWIGSTDTQYFGPGTRLTVL.

V usage is TRBV6-4 and J usage is TRBJ1-5; TRBD1 matches 7 bases. V shed 3 bases, J shed 3 bases, and the junction held 5 bases outside the gene matches. CDR3 size: 15 residues. In germline, CDR1 is MRHNA, CDR2 SNTAGT. The CDR3: CASSEGRGANQPQHF. The CDR3 DNA sequence: TGTGCCAGCAGTGAAGGCAGGGGGGCCAATCAGCCCCAGCATTTT.

This chain links TRBV28 with TRBJ1-5; D not certain. This CDR3 region has 13 residues. The V gene lost 5 bases and the J gene lost 7 bases, with 12 bases spanning the gap. Germline V gives CDR1 MDHEN, CDR2 SYDVKM. This CDR3 reads CASSPGGPQPQHF. The CDR3 coding sequence is TGTGCCAGCAGTCCAGGAGGGCCGCAGCCCCAGCATTTT.

The genes are TRBV20-1 and TRBJ1-4; tentative D call: TRBD1 (6 bases). Germline V gives CDR1 DFQATT, CDR2 SNEGSKA (reference sequence). This CDR3 spans 11 amino acids. V lost 6 bases to trimming and J lost 16 bases, with 18 bases between them. In DNA form, the CDR3 reads TGCAGTGCCCAGAAGGGGGATAGGGGGTTTTTT. It yields the protein CSAQKGDRGFF.

J is TRBJ2-3 and V is TRBV12-3 or TRBV12-4; D is unclear. Trimming shortened V by 6 bases and J by 1 base, and 5 bases separated the two germline ends. CDR3 length: 12 residues. CDR3 in amino acids: CASRLRTDTQYF. DNA for the CDR3: TGTGCCAGCAGACTGCGCACAGATACGCAGTATTTT.

The rearrangement uses TRBV6-5 and TRBJ1-6; D is unresolved. V lost 6 bases, J lost 3 bases, and 6 bases lay in between. The CDR3 extends over 13 amino acids. The germline gives CDR1 MNHEY, CDR2 SVGAGI. This chain's CDR3 is CASRTFYNSPLHF. CDR3 in DNA: TGTGCCAGCAGGACCTTCTATAATTCACCCCTCCACTTT.

The J gene is TRBJ1-2, the V gene TRBV2; D call uncertain. The CDR3 has 13 residues. V dropped 7 bases and J dropped 8 bases, with 17 bases sitting between them. The germline V gene encodes CDR1 SNHLY and CDR2 FYNNEI. The CDR3: CASNRQALEGYTF. The CDR3 coding sequence is TGTGCCAGCAATAGGCAGGCCCTGGAGGGCTACACCTTC.

The chain recombines TRBV27 with TRBJ2-4; TRBD1 is a possible D gene (5 bases). V was trimmed by 6 bases and J by 0 bases, leaving 18 bases between them. CDR3 size: 17 residues. Germline CDR1 and CDR2: MNHEY and SMNVEV (reference sequence). In nucleotides, the CDR3 is TGTGCCAGCAGCCCTCACTGGGGCATCCAAGCCAAAAACATTCAGTACTTC. Translation gives CASSPHWGIQAKNIQYF.

This chain joins TRBV18 and TRBJ1-3, with unresolved D. V was cut by 2 bases and J by 0 bases, with 17 bases left in between. Germline V CDR1 and CDR2: KGHSH, LQKENI. The CDR3 runs 18 residues. The CDR3 DNA sequence: TGTGCCAGCTCACCATACACGGCAATTACCTACTCTGGAAACACCATATATTTT. As protein: CASSPYTAITYSGNTIYF.

The V and J genes are TRBV7-2 and TRBJ2-2, with a tentative D call TRBD2 (5 bases). V lost 4 bases to trimming and J lost 6 bases, with 9 bases between them. The germline CDR1 and CDR2 sequences are SGHTA and FQGNSA. This CDR3 comprises 13 residues. In DNA, the CDR3 is TGTGCCAGCAGCTCCCGACTATCCGGGGAGCTGTTTTTT. Amino acid sequence: CASSSRLSGELFF.

The chain employs TRBV6-1 and TRBJ2-7; TRBD1 agrees at 8 bases. From germline, CDR1 is MNHNS and CDR2 SASEGT. This CDR3 is 14 amino acids long. The V and J ends lost 2 bases and 4 bases, in that order; junction bases with no gene match: 4. This CDR3 reads CASSERQGPYEQYV. The CDR3 nucleotides read TGTGCCAGCAGTGAACGACAGGGGCCTTACGAGCAGTACGTC.

This sequence joins TRBV28 and TRBJ1-1; weak D call: TRBD1 (6 bases). In germline, CDR1 is MDHEN, CDR2 SYDVKM. The V gene lost 8 bases and the J gene lost 5 bases, with 12 bases spanning the gap. The CDR3 contains 12 residues. The CDR3 DNA reads TGTGCCAGCCAGAGGGGGTGGACTGAAGCTTTCTTT. Translation gives CASQRGWTEAFF.

This clone was seen only a few times. CDR3: CASSLRLAGGSYNEQFF. The DNA of the CDR3 is TGTGCCAGCAGCCTCCGACTAGCGGGGGGCTCCTACAATGAGCAGTTCTTC. The rearrangement links TRBV7-2 to TRBJ2-1; TRBD2 agrees at 13 bases. CDR1 and CDR2 from the germline V gene are SGHTA and FQGNSA. This CDR3 is 17 amino acids long. The V and J ends lost 5 bases and 0 bases, in that order; junction bases with no gene match: 4.

This clone was recorded a few times. The chain carries TRBV3-1 (or the pseudogene TRBV3-2) and TRBJ1-1; maybe TRBD1 (6 bases). CDR1 and CDR2 (germline): LGHDT, YNNKEL (reference sequence). The CDR3 consists of 13 residues. V lost 8 bases to trimming and J lost 7 bases, with 17 bases between them. This CDR3 is CASYQTGGSEAFF. CDR3 in DNA: TGTGCCAGCTACCAGACAGGAGGTAGTGAAGCTTTCTTT.

V is TRBV6-2 or TRBV6-3 and J is TRBJ2-1, with D perhaps TRBD2 (6 bases). The germline V gene has CDR1 MNHEY and CDR2 SVGEGT. This CDR3 has 15 residues. V was shortened by 4 bases and J by 3 bases, with 13 bases between the two germline ends. CDR3 sequence: CASSSPGLGYNEQFF. The CDR3 DNA reads TGTGCCAGCAGTTCTCCGGGACTGGGCTACAATGAGCAGTTCTTC.

This chain connects TRBV18 to TRBJ1-1; D is undetermined. Germline V gives CDR1 KGHSH, CDR2 LQKENI. V was trimmed by 0 bases and J by 1 base, leaving 3 bases between them. The CDR3 length is 13 residues. For the CDR3, the DNA is TGTGCCAGCTCACCACCGCCGAACACTGAAGCTTTCTTT. It translates to CASSPPPNTEAFF.

The rearrangement uses TRBV10-2 and TRBJ1-4, with a weak D call TRBD1 (5 bases). Germline V gene sequence: CDR1 WSHSY, CDR2 SAAADI. The V end was cut by 3 bases, the J end by 4 bases, with 21 bases between. This CDR3 has 18 amino acids. CDR3 sequence (DNA): TGCGCCAGCAGTGATTGGGGGAATTGGAGACGCATTAATGAAAAACTGTTTTTT. It codes for CASSDWGNWRRINEKLFF.